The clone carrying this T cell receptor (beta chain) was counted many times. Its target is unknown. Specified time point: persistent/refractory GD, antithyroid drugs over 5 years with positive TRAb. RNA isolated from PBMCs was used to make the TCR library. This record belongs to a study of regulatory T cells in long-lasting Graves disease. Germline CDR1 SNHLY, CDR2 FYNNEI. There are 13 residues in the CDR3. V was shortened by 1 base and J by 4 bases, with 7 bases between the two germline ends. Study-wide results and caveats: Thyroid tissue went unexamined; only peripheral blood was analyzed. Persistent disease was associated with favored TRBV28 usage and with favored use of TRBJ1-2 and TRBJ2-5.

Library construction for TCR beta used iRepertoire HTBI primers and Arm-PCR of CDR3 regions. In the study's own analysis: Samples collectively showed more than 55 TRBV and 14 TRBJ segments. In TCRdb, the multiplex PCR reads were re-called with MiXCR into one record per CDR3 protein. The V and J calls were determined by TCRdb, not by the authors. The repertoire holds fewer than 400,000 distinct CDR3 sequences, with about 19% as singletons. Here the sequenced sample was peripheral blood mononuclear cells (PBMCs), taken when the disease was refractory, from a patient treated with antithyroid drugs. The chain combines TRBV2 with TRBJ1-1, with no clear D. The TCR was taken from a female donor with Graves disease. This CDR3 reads CASSEGGGTEAFF. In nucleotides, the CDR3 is TGTGCCAGCAGTGAAGGTGGTGGCACTGAAGCTTTCTTT. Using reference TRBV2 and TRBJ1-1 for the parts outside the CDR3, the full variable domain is EPEVTQTPSHQVTQMGQEVILRCVPISNHLYFYWYRQILGQKVEFLVSFYNNEISEKSEIFDDQFSVERPDGSNFTLKIRSTKLEDSAMYFCASSEGGGTEAFFGQGTRLTVV.